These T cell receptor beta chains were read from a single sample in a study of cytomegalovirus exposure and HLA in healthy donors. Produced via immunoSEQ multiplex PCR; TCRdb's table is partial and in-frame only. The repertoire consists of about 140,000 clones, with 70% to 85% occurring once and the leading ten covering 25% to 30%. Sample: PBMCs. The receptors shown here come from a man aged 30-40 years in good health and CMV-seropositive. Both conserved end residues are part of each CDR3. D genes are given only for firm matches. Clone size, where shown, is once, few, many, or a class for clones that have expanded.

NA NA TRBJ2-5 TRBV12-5 CASGLAVPETQYF TGTGCTAGTGGTTTGGCGGTCCCAGAGACCCAGTACTTC
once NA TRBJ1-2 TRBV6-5 CASRETASNYGYTF TGTGCCAGCAGAGAGACAGCCTCTAACTATGGCTACACCTTC
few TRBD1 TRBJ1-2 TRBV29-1 CSVDGTGGYGYTF TGCAGCGTTGACGGGACAGGGGGCTATGGCTACACCTTC
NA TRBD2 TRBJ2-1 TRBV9 CASSVGTSGYNEQFF TGTGCCAGCAGCGTAGGGACTAGCGGGTACAATGAGCAGTTCTTC
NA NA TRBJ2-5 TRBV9 CASSVGGQEAQYF TGTGCCAGCAGCGTTGGCGGTCAAGAGGCCCAGTACTTC
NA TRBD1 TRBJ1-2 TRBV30 CACYRGNYGYTF TGTGCCTGTTACAGGGGTAACTATGGCTACACCTTC
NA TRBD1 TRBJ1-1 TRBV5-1 CASSSDRAGTEAFF TGCGCCAGCAGCTCGGACAGGGCTGGCACTGAAGCTTTCTTT
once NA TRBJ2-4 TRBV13 CASSLGGAKNIQYF TGTGCCAGCAGCTTAGGCGGGGCCAAAAACATTCAGTACTTC
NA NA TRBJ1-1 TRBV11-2 CASSFDRLNTEAFF TGTGCCAGCAGCTTTGACAGGCTGAACACTGAAGCTTTCTTT
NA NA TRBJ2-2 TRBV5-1 CASSYPVGELFF TGCGCCAGCAGCTACCCGGTCGGGGAGCTGTTTTTT
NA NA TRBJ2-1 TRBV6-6 CASSYSGSNEQFF TGTGCCAGCAGTTACTCAGGGAGCAATGAGCAGTTCTTC
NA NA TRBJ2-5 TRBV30 CAFRGPHAGETQYF TGTGCCTTTCGTGGGCCCCATGCGGGAGAGACCCAGTACTTC
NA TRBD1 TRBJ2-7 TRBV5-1 CASSPGLRDRGRDEQYF TGCGCCAGCAGCCCCGGATTGAGGGACAGGGGCCGGGACGAGCAGTACTTC
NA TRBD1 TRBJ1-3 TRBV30 CAWSVPTGTGNTIYF TGTGCCTGGAGTGTCCCGACAGGGACTGGAAACACCATATATTTT
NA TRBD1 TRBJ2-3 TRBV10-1 CASSEPGQGSDTQYF TGCGCCAGCAGTGAGCCGGGACAGGGGTCGGATACGCAGTATTTT
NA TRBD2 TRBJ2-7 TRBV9 CASSVTGTSSYEQYF TGTGCCAGCAGCGTAACCGGGACTAGCAGCTACGAGCAGTACTTC
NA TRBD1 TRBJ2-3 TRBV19 CASSAGQGQADTQYF TGTGCCAGTAGCGCTGGACAGGGGCAGGCAGATACGCAGTATTTT
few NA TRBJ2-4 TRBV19 CASSIERTPSGDIQYF TGTGCCAGTAGTATAGAGAGGACACCCTCGGGGGACATTCAGTACTTC
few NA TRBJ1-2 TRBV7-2 CASSLDSGGPYGYTF TGTGCCAGCAGCTTAGATAGCGGAGGCCCCTATGGCTACACCTTC
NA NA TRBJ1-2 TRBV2 CASSEALPGSNYGYTF TGTGCCAGCAGTGAAGCGCTTCCTGGCAGTAACTATGGCTACACCTTC
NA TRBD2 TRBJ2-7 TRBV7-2 CASSLGSGAIEQYF TGTGCCAGCAGCTTAGGGAGCGGGGCGATTGAGCAGTACTTC
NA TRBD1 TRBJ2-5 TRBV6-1 CASSRGQGAGQTQYF TGTGCCAGCAGTAGGGGACAGGGGGCGGGACAGACCCAGTACTTC
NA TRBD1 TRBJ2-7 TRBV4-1 CASSQTPQGSTYEQYF TGCGCCAGCAGCCAAACCCCACAGGGGTCAACCTACGAGCAGTACTTC
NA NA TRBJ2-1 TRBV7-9 CASTGLDSYNEQFF TGTGCCAGCACCGGACTGGACTCCTACAATGAGCAGTTCTTC
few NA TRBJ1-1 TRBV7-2 CASRGMTGEAFF TGTGCCAGCAGGGGAATGACAGGAGAAGCTTTCTTT
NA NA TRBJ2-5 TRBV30 CAWSMAGSFRETQYF TGTGCCTGGAGTATGGCAGGGTCGTTTAGGGAGACCCAGTACTTC
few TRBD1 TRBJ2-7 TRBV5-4 CASSYSTGAVEQYF TGTGCCAGCAGCTATTCGACAGGGGCGGTTGAGCAGTACTTC
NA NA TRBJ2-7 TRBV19 CASTPIGGNTNEQYF TGTGCCAGTACCCCTATAGGGGGTAATACCAACGAGCAGTACTTC
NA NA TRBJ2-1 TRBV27 CASRILDSYNEQFF TGTGCCAGCAGGATATTGGACAGCTACAATGAGCAGTTCTTC
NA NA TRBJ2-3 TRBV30 CAWSAGVVADTQYF TGTGCCTGGAGTGCGGGAGTTGTGGCAGATACGCAGTATTTT
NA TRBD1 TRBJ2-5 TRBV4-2 CASSRTGQDQETQYF TGTGCCAGCAGCCGGACTGGACAGGACCAAGAGACCCAGTACTTC
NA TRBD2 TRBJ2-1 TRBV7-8 CASSISSGASNEQFF TGTGCCAGCAGCATTTCTAGCGGGGCCTCCAATGAGCAGTTCTTC
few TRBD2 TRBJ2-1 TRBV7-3 CASSAGGHSSNEQFF TGTGCCAGCAGCGCGGGGGGCCACTCCTCCAATGAGCAGTTCTTC
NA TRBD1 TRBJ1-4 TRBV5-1 CASSSGQGSEKLFF TGCGCCAGCAGCTCCGGACAGGGTTCCGAAAAACTGTTTTTT
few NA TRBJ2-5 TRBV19 CASSPRGGGLQETQYF TGTGCCAGTAGTCCAAGGGGCGGGGGCCTCCAAGAGACCCAGTACTTC
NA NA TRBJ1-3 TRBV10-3 CAIGQGNTIYF TGTGCCATCGGACAGGGAAACACCATATATTTT
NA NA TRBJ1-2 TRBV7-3 CASSLFVGANYGYTF TGTGCCAGCAGCTTATTTGTGGGCGCGAACTATGGCTACACCTTC
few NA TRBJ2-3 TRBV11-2 CASSQTGTRGTDTQYF TGTGCCAGCAGCCAAACCGGGACACGCGGCACAGATACGCAGTATTTT
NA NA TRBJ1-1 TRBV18 CASSPGPGLSHTEAFF TGTGCCAGCTCACCAGGGCCAGGTCTAAGTCACACTGAAGCTTTCTTT
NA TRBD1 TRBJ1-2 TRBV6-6 CASSYGTGGGYGYTF TGTGCCAGCAGTTACGGGACAGGGGGCGGCTATGGCTACACCTTC